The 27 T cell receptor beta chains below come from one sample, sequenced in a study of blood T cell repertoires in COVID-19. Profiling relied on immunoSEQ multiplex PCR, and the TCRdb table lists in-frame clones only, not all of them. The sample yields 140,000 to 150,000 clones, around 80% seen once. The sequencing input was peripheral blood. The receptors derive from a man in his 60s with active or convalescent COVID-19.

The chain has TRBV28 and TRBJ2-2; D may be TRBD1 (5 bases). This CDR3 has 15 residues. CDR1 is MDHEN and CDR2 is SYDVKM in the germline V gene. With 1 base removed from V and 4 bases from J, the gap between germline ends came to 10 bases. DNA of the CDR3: TGTGCCAGCAGTTTATTAGGGGCCGGCACCGGGGAGCTGTTTTTT. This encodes CASSLLGAGTGELFF.

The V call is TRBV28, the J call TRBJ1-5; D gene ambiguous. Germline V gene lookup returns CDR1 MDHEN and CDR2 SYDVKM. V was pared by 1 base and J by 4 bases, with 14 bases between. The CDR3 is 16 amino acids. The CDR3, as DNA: TGTGCCAGCAGTTTATCTCGGGAAGGAACAAATCAGCCCCAGCATTTT. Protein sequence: CASSLSREGTNQPQHF.

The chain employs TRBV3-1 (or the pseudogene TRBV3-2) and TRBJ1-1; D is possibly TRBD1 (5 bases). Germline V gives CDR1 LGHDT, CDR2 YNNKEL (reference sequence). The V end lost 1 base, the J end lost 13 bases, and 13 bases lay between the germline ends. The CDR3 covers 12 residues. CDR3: CASSQGGGQGFF. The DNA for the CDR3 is TGTGCCAGCAGCCAAGGAGGAGGGCAGGGTTTCTTT.

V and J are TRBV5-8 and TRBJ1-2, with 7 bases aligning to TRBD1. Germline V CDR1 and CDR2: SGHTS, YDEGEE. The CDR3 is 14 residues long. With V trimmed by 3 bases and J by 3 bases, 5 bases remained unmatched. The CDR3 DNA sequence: TGTGCCAGCAGCTCGTGGACAGGAGACTATGGCTACACCTTC. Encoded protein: CASSSWTGDYGYTF.

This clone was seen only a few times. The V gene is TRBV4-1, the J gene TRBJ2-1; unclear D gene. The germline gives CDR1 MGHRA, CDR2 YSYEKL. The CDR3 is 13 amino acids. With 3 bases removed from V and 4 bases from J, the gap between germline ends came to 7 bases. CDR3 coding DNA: TGCGCCAGCAGCCAGGTCGGTTACAATGAGCAGTTCTTC. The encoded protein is CASSQVGYNEQFF.

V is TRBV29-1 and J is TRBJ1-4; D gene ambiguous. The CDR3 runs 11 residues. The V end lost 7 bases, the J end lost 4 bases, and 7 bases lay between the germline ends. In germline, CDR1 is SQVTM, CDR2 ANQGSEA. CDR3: CSARVNEKLFF. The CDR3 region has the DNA TGCAGCGCCCGGGTTAATGAAAAACTGTTTTTT. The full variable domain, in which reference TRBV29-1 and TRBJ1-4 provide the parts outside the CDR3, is SAVISQKPSRDICQRGTSLTIQCQVDSQVTMMFWYRQQPGQSLTLIATANQGSEATYESGFVIDKFPISRPNLTFSTLTVSNMSPEDSSIYLCSARVNEKLFFGSGTQLSVL.

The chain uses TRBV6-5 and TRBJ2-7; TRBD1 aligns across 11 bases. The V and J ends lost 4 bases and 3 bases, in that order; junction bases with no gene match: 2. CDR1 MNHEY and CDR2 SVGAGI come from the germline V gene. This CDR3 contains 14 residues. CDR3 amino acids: CASSSGQGVYEQYF. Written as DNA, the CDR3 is TGTGCCAGCAGTTCGGGACAGGGGGTCTACGAGCAGTACTTC.

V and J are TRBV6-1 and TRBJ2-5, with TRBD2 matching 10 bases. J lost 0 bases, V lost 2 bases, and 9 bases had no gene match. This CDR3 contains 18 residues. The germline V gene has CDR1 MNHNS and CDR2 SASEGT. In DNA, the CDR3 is TGTGCCAGCAGTGAACTGTTTCGACTAGCGGGCCACCAAGAGACCCAGTACTTC. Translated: CASSELFRLAGHQETQYF.

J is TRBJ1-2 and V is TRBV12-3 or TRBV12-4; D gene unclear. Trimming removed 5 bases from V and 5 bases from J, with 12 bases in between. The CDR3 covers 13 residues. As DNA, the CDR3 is TGTGCCAGCAGTGGACTTTTTAGGTATGGCTACACCTTC. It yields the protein CASSGLFRYGYTF.

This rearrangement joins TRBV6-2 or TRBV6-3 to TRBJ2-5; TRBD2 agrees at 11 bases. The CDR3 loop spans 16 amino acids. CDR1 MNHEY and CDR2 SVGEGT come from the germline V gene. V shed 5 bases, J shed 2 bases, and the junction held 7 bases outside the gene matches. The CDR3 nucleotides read TGTGCCAGCAGTGCAGCGACTAGCGGGGAACAAGAGACCCAGTACTTC. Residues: CASSAATSGEQETQYF.

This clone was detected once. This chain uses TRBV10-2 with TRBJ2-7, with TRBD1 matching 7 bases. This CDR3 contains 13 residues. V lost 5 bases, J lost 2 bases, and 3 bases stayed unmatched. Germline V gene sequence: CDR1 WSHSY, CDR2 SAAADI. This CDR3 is CASSPGQAYEQYV. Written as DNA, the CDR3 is TGCGCCAGCAGTCCAGGACAGGCCTACGAGCAGTACGTC.

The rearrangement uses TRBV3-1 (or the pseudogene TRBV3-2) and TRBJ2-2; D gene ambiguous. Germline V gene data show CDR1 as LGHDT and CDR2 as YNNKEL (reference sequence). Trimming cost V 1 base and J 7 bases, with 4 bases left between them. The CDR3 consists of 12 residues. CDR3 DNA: TGTGCCAGCAGCCAAGGAGGCGGGGAGCTGTTTTTT. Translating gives CASSQGGGELFF.

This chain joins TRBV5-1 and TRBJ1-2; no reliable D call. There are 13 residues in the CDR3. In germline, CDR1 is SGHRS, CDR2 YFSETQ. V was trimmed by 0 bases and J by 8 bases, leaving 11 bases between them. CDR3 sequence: CASSLGGDLGYTF. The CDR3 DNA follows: TGCGCCAGCAGCTTGGGCGGCGACCTGGGCTACACCTTC. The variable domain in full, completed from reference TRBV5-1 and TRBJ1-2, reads KAGVTQTPRYLIKTRGQQVTLSCSPISGHRSVSWYQQTPGQGLQFLFEYFSETQRNKGNFPGRFSGRQFSNSRSEMNVSTLELGDSALYLCASSLGGDLGYTFGSGTRLTVV.

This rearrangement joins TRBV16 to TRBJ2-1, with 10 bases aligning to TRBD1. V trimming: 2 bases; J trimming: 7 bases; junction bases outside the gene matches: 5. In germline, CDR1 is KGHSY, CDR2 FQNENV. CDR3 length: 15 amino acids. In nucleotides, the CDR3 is TGTGCCAGCAGCCAAAGACAGGGGGCACGGAATGAGCAGTTCTTC. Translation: CASSQRQGARNEQFF.

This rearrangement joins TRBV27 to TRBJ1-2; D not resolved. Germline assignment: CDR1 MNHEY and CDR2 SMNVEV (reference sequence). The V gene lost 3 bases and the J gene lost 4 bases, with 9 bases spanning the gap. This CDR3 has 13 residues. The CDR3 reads CASSFKPSYGYTF. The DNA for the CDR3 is TGTGCCAGCAGTTTCAAGCCTAGCTATGGCTACACCTTC.

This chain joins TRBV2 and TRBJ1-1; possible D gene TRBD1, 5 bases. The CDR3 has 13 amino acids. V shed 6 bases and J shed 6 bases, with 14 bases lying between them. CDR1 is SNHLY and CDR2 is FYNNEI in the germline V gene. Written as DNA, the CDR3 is TGTGCCAGCAGGGGCCAGGGTATGTCTGAAGCTTTCTTT. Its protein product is CASRGQGMSEAFF.

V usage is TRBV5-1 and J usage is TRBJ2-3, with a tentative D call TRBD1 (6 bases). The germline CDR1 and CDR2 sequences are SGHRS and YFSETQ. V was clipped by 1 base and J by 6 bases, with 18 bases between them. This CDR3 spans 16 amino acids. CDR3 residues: CASSLMGTTGLDTQYF. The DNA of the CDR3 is TGCGCCAGCAGCTTGATGGGAACCACAGGGTTGGATACGCAGTATTTT.

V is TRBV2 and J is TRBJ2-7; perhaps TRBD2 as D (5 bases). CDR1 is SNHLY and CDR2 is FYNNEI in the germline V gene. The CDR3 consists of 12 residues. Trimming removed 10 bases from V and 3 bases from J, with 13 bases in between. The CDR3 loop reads CATTEEDYEQYV. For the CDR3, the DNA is TGTGCCACCACGGAGGAGGACTACGAGCAGTACGTC.

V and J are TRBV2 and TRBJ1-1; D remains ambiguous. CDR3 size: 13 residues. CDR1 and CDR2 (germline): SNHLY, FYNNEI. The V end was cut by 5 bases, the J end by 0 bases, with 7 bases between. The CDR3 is CASSLNMNTEAFF. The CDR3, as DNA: TGTGCCAGCAGTTTGAACATGAACACTGAAGCTTTCTTT.

CDR3 in DNA: TGCGCCAGCAGCCCGCCGGGAGGAAACACCATATATTTT. Translating it yields CASSPPGGNTIYF. The V gene is TRBV5-1, the J gene TRBJ1-3; no clear D. Looked up from germline, CDR1 is SGHRS and CDR2 is YFSETQ. The V end was cut by 4 bases, the J end by 4 bases, with 9 bases between. The CDR3 is made up of 13 amino acids.

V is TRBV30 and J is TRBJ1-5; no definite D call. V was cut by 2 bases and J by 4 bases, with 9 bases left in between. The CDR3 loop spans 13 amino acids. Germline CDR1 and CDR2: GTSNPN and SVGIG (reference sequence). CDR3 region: CAWSQQLNQPQHF. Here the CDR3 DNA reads TGTGCCTGGAGTCAACAGCTGAATCAGCCCCAGCATTTT.

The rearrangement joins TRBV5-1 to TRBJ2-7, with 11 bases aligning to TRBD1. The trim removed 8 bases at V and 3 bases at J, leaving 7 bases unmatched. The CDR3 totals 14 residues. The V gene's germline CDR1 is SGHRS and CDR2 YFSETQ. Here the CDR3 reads CARHGTGGFYEQYV. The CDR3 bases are TGCGCCAGGCACGGGACAGGGGGTTTCTACGAGCAGTACGTC.

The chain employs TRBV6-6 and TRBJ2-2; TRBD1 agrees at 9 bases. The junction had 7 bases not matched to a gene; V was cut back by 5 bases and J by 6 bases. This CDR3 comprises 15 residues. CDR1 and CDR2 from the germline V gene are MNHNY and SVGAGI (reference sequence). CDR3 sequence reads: CASSVTGGRAGELFF. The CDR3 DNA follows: TGTGCCAGCAGTGTAACAGGGGGCCGGGCCGGGGAGCTGTTTTTT.

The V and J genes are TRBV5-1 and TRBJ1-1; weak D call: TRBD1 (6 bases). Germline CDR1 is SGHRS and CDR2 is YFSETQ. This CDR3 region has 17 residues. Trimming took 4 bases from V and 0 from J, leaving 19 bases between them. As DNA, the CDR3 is TGCGCCAGCAGCCTCATCCCGGGGGGCAGCATGAACACTGAAGCTTTCTTT. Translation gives CASSLIPGGSMNTEAFF.

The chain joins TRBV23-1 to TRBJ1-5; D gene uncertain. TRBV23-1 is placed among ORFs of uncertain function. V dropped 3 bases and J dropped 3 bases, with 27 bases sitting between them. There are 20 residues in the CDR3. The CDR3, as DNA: TGCGCCAGCAGTCACCTTATGCGGCGGGGAGATGGCATTAACAATCAGCCCCAGCATTTT. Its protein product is CASSHLMRRGDGINNQPQHF.

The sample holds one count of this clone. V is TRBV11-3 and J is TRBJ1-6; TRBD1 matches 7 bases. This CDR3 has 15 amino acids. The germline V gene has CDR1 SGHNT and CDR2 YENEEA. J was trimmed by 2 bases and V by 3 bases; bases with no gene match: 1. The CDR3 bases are TGTGCCAGCAGCTTGGACAGGACCTATAATTCACCCCTCCACTTT. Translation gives CASSLDRTYNSPLHF.

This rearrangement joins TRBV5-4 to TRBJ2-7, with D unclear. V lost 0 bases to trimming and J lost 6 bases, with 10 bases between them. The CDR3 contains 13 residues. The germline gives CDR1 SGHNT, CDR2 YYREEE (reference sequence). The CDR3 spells CASSLASRSEQYV. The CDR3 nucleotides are TGTGCCAGCAGCTTGGCATCTAGATCCGAGCAGTACGTC.